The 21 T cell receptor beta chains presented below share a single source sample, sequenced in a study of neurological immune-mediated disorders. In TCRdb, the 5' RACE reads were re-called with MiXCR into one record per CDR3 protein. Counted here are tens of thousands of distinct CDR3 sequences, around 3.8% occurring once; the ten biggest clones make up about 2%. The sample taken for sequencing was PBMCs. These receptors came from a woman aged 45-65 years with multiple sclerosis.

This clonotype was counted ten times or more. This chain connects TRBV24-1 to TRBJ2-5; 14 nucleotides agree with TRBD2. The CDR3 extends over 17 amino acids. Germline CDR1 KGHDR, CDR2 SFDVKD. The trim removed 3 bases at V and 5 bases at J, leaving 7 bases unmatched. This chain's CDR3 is CATSDPTGLAGVETQYF. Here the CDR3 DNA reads TGTGCCACCAGTGATCCAACGGGACTAGCGGGAGTGGAGACCCAGTACTTC.

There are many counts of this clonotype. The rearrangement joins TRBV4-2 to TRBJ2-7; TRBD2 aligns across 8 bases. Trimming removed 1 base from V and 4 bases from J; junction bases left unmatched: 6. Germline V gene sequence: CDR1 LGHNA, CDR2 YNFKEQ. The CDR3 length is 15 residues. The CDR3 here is CASSQVLAGGYEQYF. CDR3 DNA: TGTGCCAGCAGCCAAGTACTGGCGGGGGGTTACGAGCAGTACTTC.

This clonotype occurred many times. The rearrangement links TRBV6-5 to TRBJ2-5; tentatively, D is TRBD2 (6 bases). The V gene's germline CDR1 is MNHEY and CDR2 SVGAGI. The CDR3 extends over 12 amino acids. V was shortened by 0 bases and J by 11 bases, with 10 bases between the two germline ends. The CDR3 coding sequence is TGTGCCAGCAGTTACTCCGGGGGATCTCAGTACTTC. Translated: CASSYSGGSQYF.

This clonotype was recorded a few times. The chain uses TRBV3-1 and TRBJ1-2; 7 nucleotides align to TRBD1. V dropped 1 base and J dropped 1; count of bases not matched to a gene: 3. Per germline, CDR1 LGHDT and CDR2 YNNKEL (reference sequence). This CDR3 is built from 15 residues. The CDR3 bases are TGTGCCAGCAGCCAAGGACAGGGCGGTAACTATGGCTACACCTTC. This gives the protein CASSQGQGGNYGYTF. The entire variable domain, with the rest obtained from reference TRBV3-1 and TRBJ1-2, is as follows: DTAVSQTPKYLVTQMGNDKSIKCEQNLGHDTMYWYKQDSKKFLKIMFSYNNKELIINETVPNRFSPKSPDKAHLNLHINSLELGDSAVYFCASSQGQGGNYGYTFGSGTRLTVV.

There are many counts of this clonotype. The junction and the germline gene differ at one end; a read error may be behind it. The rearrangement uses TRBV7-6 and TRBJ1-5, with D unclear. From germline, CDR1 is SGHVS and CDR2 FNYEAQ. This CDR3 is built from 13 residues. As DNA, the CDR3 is TGTGCCAGCAGCTTGGGTAGCAATCAGCCCCAGAATTTT. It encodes CASSLGSNQPQNF.

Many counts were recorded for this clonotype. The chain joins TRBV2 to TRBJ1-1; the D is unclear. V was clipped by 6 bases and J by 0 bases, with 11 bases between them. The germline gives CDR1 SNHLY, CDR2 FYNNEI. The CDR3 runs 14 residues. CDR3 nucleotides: TGTGCCAGCAGCGCCGCGCCCATGAACACTGAAGCTTTCTTT. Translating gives CASSAAPMNTEAFF.

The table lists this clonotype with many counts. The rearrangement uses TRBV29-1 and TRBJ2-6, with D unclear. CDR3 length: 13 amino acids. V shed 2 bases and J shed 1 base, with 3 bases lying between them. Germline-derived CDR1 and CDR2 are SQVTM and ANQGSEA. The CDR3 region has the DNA TGCAGCGTTGAAACATCTGGGGCCAACGTCCTGACTTTC. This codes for CSVETSGANVLTF.

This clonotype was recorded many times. CDR3 nucleotide sequence: TGTGCCAGCAGCTTGGTAGCGGGAGCCAACACCGGGGAGCTGTTTTTT. Translated, it gives CASSLVAGANTGELFF. The chain recombines TRBV7-2 with TRBJ2-2; TRBD2 matches 9 bases. CDR3 length equals 16 residues. Germline V gives CDR1 SGHTA, CDR2 FQGNSA. The V gene end was trimmed by 3 bases and the J gene end by 2 bases; junction bases not matched to a gene: 4.

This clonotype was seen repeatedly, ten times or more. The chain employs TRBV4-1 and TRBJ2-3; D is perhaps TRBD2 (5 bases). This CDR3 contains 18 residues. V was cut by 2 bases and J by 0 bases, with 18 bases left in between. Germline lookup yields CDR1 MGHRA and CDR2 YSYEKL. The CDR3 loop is CASSQPLTQRTSTDTQYF. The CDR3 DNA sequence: TGCGCCAGCAGCCAACCCCTGACGCAGCGGACTAGCACAGATACGCAGTATTTT.

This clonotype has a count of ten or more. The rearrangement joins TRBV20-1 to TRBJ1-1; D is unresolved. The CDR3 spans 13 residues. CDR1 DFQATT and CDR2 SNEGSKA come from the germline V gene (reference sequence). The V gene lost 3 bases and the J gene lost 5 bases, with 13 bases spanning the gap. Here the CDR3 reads CSARVDLGTEAFF. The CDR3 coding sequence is TGCAGTGCTAGGGTGGACCTGGGGACTGAAGCTTTCTTT.

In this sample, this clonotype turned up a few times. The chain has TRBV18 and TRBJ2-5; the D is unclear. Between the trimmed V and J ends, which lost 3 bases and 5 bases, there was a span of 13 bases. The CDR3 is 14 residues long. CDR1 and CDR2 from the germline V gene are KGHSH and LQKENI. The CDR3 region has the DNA TGTGCCAGCTCACCCTACGGTGGATTGGAGACCCAGTACTTC. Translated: CASSPYGGLETQYF.

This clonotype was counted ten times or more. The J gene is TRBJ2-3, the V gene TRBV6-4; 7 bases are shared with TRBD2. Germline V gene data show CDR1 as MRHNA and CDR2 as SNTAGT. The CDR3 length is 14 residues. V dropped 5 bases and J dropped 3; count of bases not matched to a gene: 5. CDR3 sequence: CASSSSGETDTQYF. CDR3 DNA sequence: TGTGCCAGCAGTTCTAGCGGAGAGACAGATACGCAGTATTTT.

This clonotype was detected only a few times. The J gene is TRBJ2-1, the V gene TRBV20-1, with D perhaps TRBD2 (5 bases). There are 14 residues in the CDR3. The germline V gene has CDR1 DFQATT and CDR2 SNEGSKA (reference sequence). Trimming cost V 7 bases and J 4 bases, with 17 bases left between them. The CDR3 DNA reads TGCAGTGTCACGAGGGCTAGAGGATACAATGAGCAGTTCTTC. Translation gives CSVTRARGYNEQFF.

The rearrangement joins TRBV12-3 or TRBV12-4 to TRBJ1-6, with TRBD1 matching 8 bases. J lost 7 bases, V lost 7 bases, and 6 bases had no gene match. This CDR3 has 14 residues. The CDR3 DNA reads TGTGCCAGCACCCCGACAGGGGCAAATTCACCCCTCCACTTT. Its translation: CASTPTGANSPLHF.

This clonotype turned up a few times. The CDR3 protein is CASSQEVPVGNTEAFF. DNA for the CDR3: TGTGCCAGCAGCCAAGAAGTACCGGTGGGGAACACTGAAGCTTTCTTT. The chain recombines TRBV4-2 with TRBJ1-1; D remains unclear. The CDR3 contains 16 residues. Germline lookup yields CDR1 LGHNA and CDR2 YNFKEQ. V lost 0 bases, J lost 1 base, and 12 bases lay in between.

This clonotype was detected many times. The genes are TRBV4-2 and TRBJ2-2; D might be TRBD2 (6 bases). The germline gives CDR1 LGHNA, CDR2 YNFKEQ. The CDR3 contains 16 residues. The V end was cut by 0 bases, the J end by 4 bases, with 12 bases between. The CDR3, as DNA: TGTGCCAGCAGCCAAGATGGGGACTTTCTCACCGGGGAGCTGTTTTTT. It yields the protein CASSQDGDFLTGELFF.

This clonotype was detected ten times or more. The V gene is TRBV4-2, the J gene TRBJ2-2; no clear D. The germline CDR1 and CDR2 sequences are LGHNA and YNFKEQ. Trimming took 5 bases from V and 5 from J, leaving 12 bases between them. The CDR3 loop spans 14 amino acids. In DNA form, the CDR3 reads TGTGCCAGCAGCGCACAAAGCGCGACCGGGGAGCTGTTTTTT. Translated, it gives CASSAQSATGELFF.

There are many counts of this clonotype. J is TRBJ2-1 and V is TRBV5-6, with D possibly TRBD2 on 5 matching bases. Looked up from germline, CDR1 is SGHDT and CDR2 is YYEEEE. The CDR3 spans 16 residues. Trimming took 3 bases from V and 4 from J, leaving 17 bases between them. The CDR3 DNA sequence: TGTGCCAGCAGCTCGGGCGGCGGGTTCTTTTACAATGAGCAGTTCTTC. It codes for CASSSGGGFFYNEQFF.

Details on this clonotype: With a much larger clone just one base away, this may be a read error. This CDR3 is CSAREEIRGKIQYF. DNA for the CDR3: TGCAGTGCTAGAGAAGAAATCAGAGGGAAAATTCAGTACTTC. The gene calls are TRBV20-1 and TRBJ2-4; tentatively, D is TRBD2 (5 bases). The length of the CDR3 is 14 residues. Trimming removed 0 bases from V and 10 bases from J, with 16 bases in between. CDR1 and CDR2 from the germline V gene are DFQATT and SNEGSKA (reference sequence).

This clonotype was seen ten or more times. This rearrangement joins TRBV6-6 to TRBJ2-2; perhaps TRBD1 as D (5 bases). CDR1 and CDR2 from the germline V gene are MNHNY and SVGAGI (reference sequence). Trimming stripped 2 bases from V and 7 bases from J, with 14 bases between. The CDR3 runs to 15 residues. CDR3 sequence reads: CASSYVGRAGGELFF. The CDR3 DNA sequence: TGTGCCAGCAGTTACGTTGGCAGGGCCGGCGGGGAGCTGTTTTTT.

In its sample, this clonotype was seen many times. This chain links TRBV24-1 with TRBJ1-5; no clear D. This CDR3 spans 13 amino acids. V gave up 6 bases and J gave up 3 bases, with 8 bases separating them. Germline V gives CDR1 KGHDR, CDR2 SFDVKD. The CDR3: CATSQVSNQPQHF. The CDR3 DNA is TGTGCCACCAGTCAAGTATCCAATCAGCCCCAGCATTTT.